These T cell receptor beta chains were read from a single sample in a study of memory CD4+ T cells and cytomegalovirus serostatus. Produced via immunoSEQ multiplex PCR; TCRdb's table is partial and in-frame only. The table lists approximately 46,000 clones, around four fifths of them singletons. Sequencing used memory CD4+ T cells from blood. Every receptor here comes from an adult in good health and CMV-seronegative. CDR3s include the opening cysteine and the closing phenylalanine or tryptophan. D genes are given only for firm matches. Size values are once, few and many counts, or a class for expanded clones, and some rows have none.

v_gene: TRBV12-1
abundance: -
d_gene: -
j_gene: TRBJ2-1
CDR3aa: CASFHRDYYNEQFF
CDR3nt: TGTGCCAGCTTCCATCGGGACTACTACAATGAGCAGTTCTTC

v_gene: TRBV21-1
abundance: -
d_gene: -
j_gene: TRBJ1-3
CDR3aa: CASSKNSSTSGNTIYF
CDR3nt: TGTGCCAGCAGCAAAAACAGTTCGACCTCTGGAAACACCATATATTTT

v_gene: TRBV27
abundance: -
d_gene: TRBD1
j_gene: TRBJ2-5
CDR3aa: CASSATGGETQYF
CDR3nt: TGTGCCAGCAGTGCGACAGGGGGTGAGACCCAGTACTTC

v_gene: TRBV9
abundance: -
d_gene: -
j_gene: TRBJ2-1
CDR3aa: CASSARGNEQFF
CDR3nt: TGTGCCAGCAGCGCACGGGGAAATGAGCAGTTCTTC

v_gene: TRBV6-1
abundance: -
d_gene: -
j_gene: TRBJ1-5
CDR3aa: CASSEMGGYSNQPQHF
CDR3nt: TGTGCCAGCAGTGAAATGGGAGGATATAGCAATCAGCCCCAGCATTTT

v_gene: TRBV18
abundance: -
d_gene: TRBD1
j_gene: TRBJ1-2
CDR3aa: CASSPDRGNNYGYTF
CDR3nt: TGTGCCAGCTCACCCGACAGGGGAAATAACTATGGCTACACCTTC

v_gene: TRBV5-6
abundance: few
d_gene: -
j_gene: TRBJ1-6
CDR3aa: CASSLAFGRRNSPLHF
CDR3nt: TGTGCCAGCAGCTTGGCGTTTGGCAGGAGAAATTCACCCCTCCACTTT

v_gene: TRBV7-8
abundance: -
d_gene: -
j_gene: TRBJ2-7
CDR3aa: CASSLETAGSSLYEQYF
CDR3nt: TGTGCCAGCAGCTTAGAGACTGCAGGAAGCAGCCTCTACGAGCAGTACTTC

v_gene: TRBV5-4
abundance: -
d_gene: -
j_gene: TRBJ2-2
CDR3aa: CASSSMRDTGELFF
CDR3nt: TGTGCCAGCAGCTCTATGAGGGACACCGGGGAGCTGTTTTTT

v_gene: TRBV30
abundance: -
d_gene: -
j_gene: TRBJ1-2
CDR3aa: CASPPIGGNYGYTF
CDR3nt: TGTGCCTCGCCACCCATTGGAGGAAACTATGGCTACACCTTC

v_gene: TRBV6-5
abundance: -
d_gene: TRBD1
j_gene: TRBJ1-2
CDR3aa: CASSRQGTSRYGYTF
CDR3nt: TGTGCCAGCAGCCGACAGGGTACCTCTCGCTATGGCTACACCTTC

v_gene: TRBV29-1
abundance: -
d_gene: -
j_gene: TRBJ1-3
CDR3aa: CSAQGSGNTIYF
CDR3nt: TGCAGCGCCCAGGGCTCTGGAAACACCATATATTTT

v_gene: TRBV14
abundance: few
d_gene: -
j_gene: TRBJ2-3
CDR3aa: CASSQNTGLTSTDTQYF
CDR3nt: TGTGCCAGCAGCCAAAATACGGGACTGACTAGCACAGATACGCAGTATTTT

v_gene: TRBV9
abundance: -
d_gene: -
j_gene: TRBJ1-6
CDR3aa: CASSVIQGNSPLHF
CDR3nt: TGTGCCAGCAGCGTTATCCAGGGAAATTCACCCCTCCACTTT

v_gene: TRBV2
abundance: -
d_gene: -
j_gene: TRBJ1-2
CDR3aa: CASSEWGAASYGYTF
CDR3nt: TGTGCCAGCAGTGAATGGGGCGCGGCCTCCTATGGCTACACCTTC

v_gene: TRBV29-1
abundance: -
d_gene: -
j_gene: TRBJ1-1
CDR3aa: CSVEGHKNTEAFF
CDR3nt: TGCAGCGTCGAGGGACATAAGAACACTGAAGCTTTCTTT

v_gene: TRBV5-4
abundance: -
d_gene: -
j_gene: TRBJ2-5
CDR3aa: CASSLPKETQYF
CDR3nt: TGTGCCAGCAGCTTGCCCAAGGAGACCCAGTACTTC

v_gene: TRBV6-1
abundance: -
d_gene: TRBD1
j_gene: TRBJ2-3
CDR3aa: CANSEPGQGAHTQYF
CDR3nt: TGTGCCAACAGTGAACCGGGACAGGGGGCACATACGCAGTATTTT

v_gene: TRBV6-4
abundance: once
d_gene: TRBD2
j_gene: TRBJ2-1
CDR3aa: CASSEGLAGAGNEQFF
CDR3nt: TGTGCCAGCAGTGAGGGACTAGCGGGGGCAGGCAATGAGCAGTTCTTC

v_gene: TRBV5-1
abundance: -
d_gene: -
j_gene: TRBJ2-5
CDR3aa: CASRTGETQYF
CDR3nt: TGCGCCAGCAGAACGGGGGAGACCCAGTACTTC

v_gene: TRBV4-3
abundance: -
d_gene: -
j_gene: TRBJ1-2
CDR3aa: CASSQEKGGYTF
CDR3nt: TGCGCCAGCAGCCAGGAAAAGGGTGGCTACACCTTC

v_gene: TRBV6-1
abundance: -
d_gene: TRBD1
j_gene: TRBJ1-4
CDR3aa: CASSHGQGANEKLFF
CDR3nt: TGTGCCAGCAGTCACGGACAGGGGGCTAATGAAAAACTGTTTTTT

v_gene: TRBV19
abundance: -
d_gene: -
j_gene: TRBJ2-3
CDR3aa: CASSFTSGTDTQYF
CDR3nt: TGTGCCAGTAGCTTCACGAGCGGCACAGATACGCAGTATTTT

v_gene: TRBV6-5
abundance: -
d_gene: -
j_gene: TRBJ2-5
CDR3aa: CASTQAFGGDETQYF
CDR3nt: TGTGCCAGCACTCAGGCGTTCGGGGGCGATGAGACCCAGTACTTC

v_gene: TRBV21-1
abundance: -
d_gene: -
j_gene: TRBJ1-1
CDR3aa: CASSKEAGSEAFF
CDR3nt: TGTGCCAGCAGCAAAGAGGCAGGGTCTGAAGCTTTCTTT

v_gene: TRBV9
abundance: -
d_gene: TRBD2
j_gene: TRBJ2-7
CDR3aa: CASSVGSSGGYEQYF
CDR3nt: TGTGCCAGCAGCGTAGGTTCTAGCGGGGGTTACGAGCAGTACTTC

v_gene: TRBV4-2
abundance: -
d_gene: TRBD2
j_gene: TRBJ2-3
CDR3aa: CASSQEVSGRRDTQYF
CDR3nt: TGTGCCAGCAGCCAAGAAGTGAGCGGGAGGAGAGATACGCAGTATTTT

v_gene: TRBV7-7
abundance: -
d_gene: TRBD1
j_gene: TRBJ2-1
CDR3aa: CASSWDRDNEQFF
CDR3nt: TGTGCTAGCAGCTGGGACAGGGATAATGAGCAGTTCTTC

v_gene: TRBV5-5
abundance: -
d_gene: TRBD1
j_gene: TRBJ2-5
CDR3aa: CASSFGQGAVTQYF
CDR3nt: TGTGCCAGCAGCTTCGGACAGGGGGCAGTGACCCAGTACTTC

v_gene: TRBV30
abundance: once
d_gene: TRBD1
j_gene: TRBJ1-5
CDR3aa: CAWNRGQGLNQPQHF
CDR3nt: TGTGCCTGGAATCGTGGACAGGGCCTCAATCAGCCCCAGCATTTT

v_gene: TRBV29-1
abundance: -
d_gene: -
j_gene: TRBJ1-1
CDR3aa: CSVDFGSNTEAFF
CDR3nt: TGCAGCGTTGATTTTGGGTCTAACACTGAAGCTTTCTTT

v_gene: TRBV12-5
abundance: -
d_gene: -
j_gene: TRBJ2-2
CDR3aa: CASLELVGAGELFF
CDR3nt: TGTGCTAGTCTGGAACTAGTGGGCGCCGGGGAGCTGTTTTTT

v_gene: TRBV2
abundance: -
d_gene: TRBD2
j_gene: TRBJ2-5
CDR3aa: CASSDGLAGKETQYF
CDR3nt: TGTGCCAGCAGTGACGGACTAGCGGGGAAAGAGACCCAGTACTTC

v_gene: TRBV28
abundance: -
d_gene: -
j_gene: TRBJ2-7
CDR3aa: CASSLVGAYEQYF
CDR3nt: TGTGCCAGCAGTTTGGTGGGGGCCTACGAGCAGTACTTC

v_gene: TRBV2
abundance: -
d_gene: TRBD1
j_gene: TRBJ2-3
CDR3aa: CASSLRQGRTDTQYF
CDR3nt: TGTGCCAGCAGCTTGAGACAGGGCCGCACAGATACGCAGTATTTT

v_gene: TRBV19
abundance: few
d_gene: -
j_gene: TRBJ2-1
CDR3aa: CASSIGGNEGEQFF
CDR3nt: TGTGCCAGTAGTATAGGCGGAAATGAGGGTGAGCAGTTCTTC

v_gene: TRBV10-3
abundance: once
d_gene: -
j_gene: TRBJ2-5
CDR3aa: CASGKAEQETQYF
CDR3nt: TGTGCCAGTGGGAAGGCAGAGCAAGAGACCCAGTACTTC

v_gene: TRBV9
abundance: -
d_gene: TRBD1
j_gene: TRBJ1-2
CDR3aa: CASRAGGAGGGYTF
CDR3nt: TGTGCCAGCAGGGCAGGGGGCGCAGGGGGCGGCTACACCTTC

v_gene: TRBV19
abundance: medium-sized
d_gene: -
j_gene: TRBJ1-3
CDR3aa: CASSMSGTSGNTIYF
CDR3nt: TGTGCCAGTAGTATGAGCGGGACCTCTGGAAACACCATATATTTT

v_gene: TRBV19
abundance: once
d_gene: -
j_gene: TRBJ2-2
CDR3aa: CASIRGGTGELFF
CDR3nt: TGTGCCAGTATTCGGGGCGGCACCGGGGAGCTGTTTTTT

v_gene: TRBV9
abundance: -
d_gene: -
j_gene: TRBJ2-1
CDR3aa: CASSVIPGTYNEQFF
CDR3nt: TGTGCCAGCAGCGTCATTCCAGGGACCTACAATGAGCAGTTCTTC

v_gene: TRBV2
abundance: -
d_gene: -
j_gene: TRBJ2-5
CDR3aa: CASTQLQETQYF
CDR3nt: TGTGCCAGCACACAGCTCCAAGAGACCCAGTACTTC

v_gene: TRBV5-4
abundance: -
d_gene: -
j_gene: TRBJ2-1
CDR3aa: CASSFAPDARIGNEQFF
CDR3nt: TGTGCCAGCAGCTTCGCCCCGGACGCCAGGATCGGCAATGAGCAGTTCTTC

v_gene: TRBV5-6
abundance: -
d_gene: -
j_gene: TRBJ1-1
CDR3aa: CASSISVATEAFF
CDR3nt: TGTGCCAGCAGTATAAGTGTGGCCACTGAAGCTTTCTTT

v_gene: TRBV7-2
abundance: once
d_gene: TRBD2
j_gene: TRBJ2-5
CDR3aa: CASSLSPSGGSGTQYF
CDR3nt: TGTGCCAGCAGCTTAAGTCCTAGCGGGGGGTCTGGGACCCAGTACTTC

v_gene: TRBV7-2
abundance: many
d_gene: -
j_gene: TRBJ2-7
CDR3aa: CASSGGRTEQYF
CDR3nt: TGTGCCAGCAGCGGGGGCCGAACCGAGCAGTACTTC

v_gene: TRBV6-5
abundance: -
d_gene: TRBD1
j_gene: TRBJ2-5
CDR3aa: CASRYGTGETQYF
CDR3nt: TGTGCCAGCAGATATGGGACAGGCGAGACCCAGTACTTC

v_gene: TRBV13
abundance: -
d_gene: TRBD1
j_gene: TRBJ1-1
CDR3aa: CASSLQGGQRNTEAFF
CDR3nt: TGTGCCAGCAGCTTACAGGGGGGACAAAGAAACACTGAAGCTTTCTTT

v_gene: TRBV6-1
abundance: few
d_gene: -
j_gene: TRBJ1-1
CDR3aa: CASSERGRGNTEAFF
CDR3nt: TGTGCCAGCAGTGAAAGGGGCAGGGGGAACACTGAAGCTTTCTTT

v_gene: TRBV6-6
abundance: -
d_gene: TRBD2
j_gene: TRBJ2-7
CDR3aa: CASSYRGLAYEQYF
CDR3nt: TGTGCCAGCAGTTACAGGGGACTAGCGTACGAGCAGTACTTC

v_gene: TRBV5-1
abundance: few
d_gene: TRBD1
j_gene: TRBJ1-1
CDR3aa: CASKTGDLPEAFF
CDR3nt: TGCGCCAGCAAAACAGGGGATTTGCCTGAAGCTTTCTTT

v_gene: TRBV2
abundance: -
d_gene: TRBD1
j_gene: TRBJ1-1
CDR3aa: CASSARGLNTEAFF
CDR3nt: TGTGCCAGCAGTGCAAGGGGGCTGAACACTGAAGCTTTCTTT

v_gene: TRBV7-2
abundance: -
d_gene: TRBD1
j_gene: TRBJ1-5
CDR3aa: CASGDRAGQPQHF
CDR3nt: TGTGCCAGCGGGGACAGGGCGGGCCAGCCCCAGCATTTT

v_gene: TRBV7-6
abundance: few
d_gene: TRBD1
j_gene: TRBJ2-2
CDR3aa: CASSLGQGANTGELFF
CDR3nt: TGTGCCAGCAGCTTGGGACAGGGGGCGAACACCGGGGAGCTGTTTTTT